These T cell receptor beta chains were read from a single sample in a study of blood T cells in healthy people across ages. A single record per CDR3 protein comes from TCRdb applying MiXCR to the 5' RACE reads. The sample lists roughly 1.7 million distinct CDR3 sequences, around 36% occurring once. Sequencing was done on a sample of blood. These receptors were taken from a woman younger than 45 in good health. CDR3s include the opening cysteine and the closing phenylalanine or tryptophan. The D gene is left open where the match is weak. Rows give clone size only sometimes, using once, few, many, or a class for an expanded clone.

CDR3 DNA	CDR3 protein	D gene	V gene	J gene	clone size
TGCAGTGCTAGGGCGGACCCCGCACTAGCGAATAGCTCCTACGAGCAGTACTTC	CSARADPALANSSYEQYF	TRBD2	TRBV20-1	TRBJ2-7	many
TGTGCCAGCACCGGTGGTTTAGTCTATGGCTACACCTTC	CASTGGLVYGYTF	-	TRBV12-3/TRBV12-4	TRBJ1-2	-
TGCAGTGCCCAGGGGGGGAACTCCCACGAGCAGTACTTC	CSAQGGNSHEQYF	-	TRBV20-1	TRBJ2-7	-
TGTGCCATCAGTGAGTCGGGGTCTAACTATGGCTACACCTTC	CAISESGSNYGYTF	-	TRBV10-3	TRBJ1-2	-
TGCGCCAGCAGCCAAGAAACTCAGATTACGTCTGGGGAGCAGTACTTC	CASSQETQITSGEQYF	-	TRBV4-1	TRBJ2-5	few
TGTGCCAGCAGCTTAGACGGTTACAGGGGGCACGAGCAGTACTTC	CASSLDGYRGHEQYF	TRBD1	TRBV7-9	TRBJ2-7	few
TGTGCCAGCAGCCAAGATCCGTCGCGAGGGGAGCTGTTTTTT	CASSQDPSRGELFF	-	TRBV4-2	TRBJ2-2	-
TGTGCCAGCAGCCTTCTGACAGGCACGGGAGATTCACCCCTCCACTTT	CASSLLTGTGDSPLHF	-	TRBV28	TRBJ1-6	few
TGTGCCATCAGTGAGTCGAACGGGGGATTTCAGCCCCAGCATTTT	CAISESNGGFQPQHF	-	TRBV10-3	TRBJ1-5	few
TGCGCCAGCAGCCAGAACGAGGGGGTCCAGCCCCAGCATTTT	CASSQNEGVQPQHF	-	TRBV4-1	TRBJ1-5	few
TGCAGTGCCCCAGCGGGACAGGGGGCGTCCGGCTACACCTTC	CSAPAGQGASGYTF	TRBD1	TRBV20-1	TRBJ1-2	many
TGTGCCAGCAGCTTAGAGAACACAGGCTACACCTTC	CASSLENTGYTF	-	TRBV7-9	TRBJ1-2	few
TGCAGTGCTTCGGCAGGGGTAGAGACCCAGTACTTC	CSASAGVETQYF	-	TRBV20-1	TRBJ2-5	few
TGTGCCAGCACTCTAACCCGGGTTCCCACGACCGGGGCCAACGTCCTGACTTTC	CASTLTRVPTTGANVLTF	-	TRBV12-3/TRBV12-4	TRBJ2-6	-
TGTGCCACCAGCAGAGATAGATCGGGGTCCACTGAAGCTTTCTTT	CATSRDRSGSTEAFF	-	TRBV15	TRBJ1-1	few
TGCAGCGTTCCCCGAACACCTAGCTCCTACAATGAGCAGTTCTTC	CSVPRTPSSYNEQFF	-	TRBV29-1	TRBJ2-1	-
TGTGCCAGCAGTGACAGGGCTGCGACTAGCAATTTTGAGCAGTTCTTC	CASSDRAATSNFEQFF	-	TRBV7-3	TRBJ2-1	-
TGCGCCAGCAGCTTGGGAGGTATCGGGGACGCAGATACGCAGTATTTT	CASSLGGIGDADTQYF	-	TRBV5-1	TRBJ2-3	many
TGCAGTGCTAGCAGACTCGGACAGGGGACAGATACGCAGTATTTT	CSASRLGQGTDTQYF	TRBD1	TRBV20-1	TRBJ2-3	few
TGTGCCAGCAGCCTTAGCCATAGCGGGGGACAAGAGACCCAGTACTTC	CASSLSHSGGQETQYF	TRBD2	TRBV6-5	TRBJ2-5	-
TGTGCCAGCAGCGCCGGGACAGGCCCCCCGGAGCAGTACTTC	CASSAGTGPPEQYF	TRBD1	TRBV7-6	TRBJ2-7	few
TGCAGTTCCAGCGAGAGGATCGTTAGGGAGCAGTACTTC	CSSSERIVREQYF	-	TRBV20-1	TRBJ2-7	-
TGTGCCACCAGCAGATCGGACAGAGGGCTAGGGGCCCAGTACTTC	CATSRSDRGLGAQYF	-	TRBV15	TRBJ2-5	few
TGTGCCACAGCAACGGGTTCACCCCTCCACTTT	CATATGSPLHF	-	TRBV28	TRBJ1-6	few
TGCGCCAGCAGCCAAGAGGGACTAGCGGGAGGTAATGAGCAGTTCTTC	CASSQEGLAGGNEQFF	TRBD2	TRBV4-1	TRBJ2-1	few
TGTGCCAGCAGCTTAGCGCCTTTAGTCAGAGAGCAGTACTTC	CASSLAPLVREQYF	-	TRBV7-2	TRBJ2-7	-
TGTGCCACCAGTGATTTGGGAGCCACAGATACGCAGTATTTT	CATSDLGATDTQYF	-	TRBV24-1	TRBJ2-3	-
TGTGCCAGCAGCTTAGGTTGGGGGCGTGGGTCCGCGGACGAGCAGTACTTC	CASSLGWGRGSADEQYF	-	TRBV7-9	TRBJ2-7	-
TGTGCCACCAGCAGAGATTTGGGAACTGAAGCTTTCTTT	CATSRDLGTEAFF	-	TRBV15	TRBJ1-1	-
TGTGCCAGCAGTTCCCTGGGGGAAGGCTACGAGCAGTACTTC	CASSSLGEGYEQYF	-	TRBV27	TRBJ2-7	-
TGTGCCAGCAGTTTGACCGGGACAGGCGAGCAGTACTTC	CASSLTGTGEQYF	TRBD1	TRBV27	TRBJ2-7	-
TGTGCCAGCAGCGTAAATAGCGCAGGTACGCAGTATTTT	CASSVNSAGTQYF	-	TRBV7-3	TRBJ2-3	few
TGCGCCAGCAGCCGTAACAGGGACGAGCAGTACTTC	CASSRNRDEQYF	-	TRBV5-1	TRBJ2-7	-
TGTGCCAGCAGTCTAGCGGACAGGGGACGGACCCAGTACTTC	CASSLADRGRTQYF	TRBD1	TRBV28	TRBJ2-5	-
TGCGCCAGCAGCTTAAGGACCTCGCCCACAGATACGCAGTATTTT	CASSLRTSPTDTQYF	-	TRBV5-1	TRBJ2-3	-
TGTGCCACCAACTTCCCAAAGCCGGGAGTGTCGTTTACCTACGAGCAGTACTTC	CATNFPKPGVSFTYEQYF	-	TRBV6-2/TRBV6-3	TRBJ2-7	-
TGTGCCAGCAGTGTGTTAGATACGCAGTATTTT	CASSVLDTQYF	-	TRBV2	TRBJ2-3	few
TGCAGTGCTACACCGGCCGGGACAGGGAATGGCTACACCTTC	CSATPAGTGNGYTF	TRBD1	TRBV20-1	TRBJ1-2	few
TGTGCCAGCAGTTTTACCTTTTGGAACAGGGGGTTCACCTACGAGCAGTACTTC	CASSFTFWNRGFTYEQYF	TRBD1	TRBV27	TRBJ2-7	-
TGTGCCATCAGTGAGGTAATAGCCCTGTATGACGAGCAGTACTTC	CAISEVIALYDEQYF	-	TRBV10-3	TRBJ2-7	few
TGTGCCAGCAACACGATTCGGGGGCCTTCCTACAATGAGCAGTTCTTC	CASNTIRGPSYNEQFF	-	TRBV25-1	TRBJ2-1	-
TGTGCCAGCAGGGTCCGGACTAGCGATGAGACCCAGTACTTC	CASRVRTSDETQYF	TRBD2	TRBV6-5	TRBJ2-5	many
TGTGCCAGCAGCCAAGACGGGGGGTGGTACGAGCAGTACTTC	CASSQDGGWYEQYF	TRBD2	TRBV3-1	TRBJ2-7	-
TGTGCCAGCAGCGTTCAAGGGACTAGCGTTGAGCAGTTCTTC	CASSVQGTSVEQFF	TRBD2	TRBV9	TRBJ2-1	few
TGTGCCAGCAGCTGGACCTCGTGGACTACAGGCGATGAGCAGTTCTTC	CASSWTSWTTGDEQFF	-	TRBV12-3/TRBV12-4	TRBJ2-1	few
TGTGCCAGCAGCGGGGGACTAGCGGGAGTAAGCACAGATACGCAGTATTTT	CASSGGLAGVSTDTQYF	TRBD2	TRBV5-1	TRBJ2-3	-
TGTGCCAGCAGTTTTAACGGAGACGGTGGATCCTACAATGAGCAGTTCTTC	CASSFNGDGGSYNEQFF	-	TRBV28	TRBJ2-1	-
TGTGCCGGCCAGCGCGCGGCCACCTACGAGCAGTACTTC	CAGQRAATYEQYF	-	TRBV27	TRBJ2-7	few
TGCGCCAGCAGTGAGTCCGGCAGCGCCTACGAGCAGTACTTC	CASSESGSAYEQYF	-	TRBV10-2	TRBJ2-7	few
TGTGCCAGCAGCCCCCGGTTACTAGCGGGAGAGGTAGCAGATACGCAGTATTTT	CASSPRLLAGEVADTQYF	TRBD2	TRBV7-9	TRBJ2-3	many
TGTGCCAGCAGTTCGGCCTTCCAGGGACCCATGAACACTGAAGCTTTCTTT	CASSSAFQGPMNTEAFF	-	TRBV28	TRBJ1-1	-
TGCGCCAGCAGCATTGCGGGAGAACCGTGGCAGACCCAGTACTTC	CASSIAGEPWQTQYF	TRBD2	TRBV5-1	TRBJ2-5	few
TGCAGTGTTAGAGATCCGGGACATGGGAAGACCCAGTACTTC	CSVRDPGHGKTQYF	-	TRBV20-1	TRBJ2-5	-
TGTGCCAGCAGCGACGAGGGACTAGCGGCGGGGGCCCAGTACTTC	CASSDEGLAAGAQYF	TRBD2	TRBV7-9	TRBJ2-5	few
TGTGCCAGCAGCTTAGGGCAGCTCACAGATACGCAGTATTTT	CASSLGQLTDTQYF	-	TRBV7-2	TRBJ2-3	many
TGCAGTGCTAGGGGTTTTACTAGCGGGGGGCTAATTTACAATGAGCAGTTCTTC	CSARGFTSGGLIYNEQFF	TRBD2	TRBV20-1	TRBJ2-1	-
TGTGCCAGCTCTACACCGTTACAGGCCACAGATACGCAGTATTTT	CASSTPLQATDTQYF	-	TRBV18	TRBJ2-3	-